The rows below give T cell receptor beta chains drawn from one sample of a study of blood T cell repertoires in COVID-19. Sequencing used immunoSEQ multiplex PCR; TCRdb keeps in-frame clones, though not all of them. Here the sample spans 150,000 to 200,000 clones, around 87% being singletons. Sequenced sample: PBMCs or T cells enriched from blood (not recorded which). These receptors were taken from a woman aged 25 to 45 who had recovered from COVID-19. Both conserved end residues are part of each CDR3. D genes are given only for firm matches. Clone size is not always given. Where it is, it says once, few, many or a class for expanded clones.

V	D	J	length	size	DNA	CDR3
TRBV25-1	.	TRBJ2-7	15	.	TGTGCCAGCAGTCCTATGGGATCAGCGGACTTGCGACAGTACTTC	CASSPMGSADLRQYF
TRBV6-5	.	TRBJ1-2	13	.	TGTGCCAGCAGTTACCAGGGTTCAGTTGGCTACACCTTC	CASSYQGSVGYTF
TRBV5-1	.	TRBJ1-4	16	.	TGCGCCAGCAGCCCCAGGGAGGGCGCCCAAAATGAAAAACTGTTTTTT	CASSPREGAQNEKLFF
TRBV3-1/TRBV3-2	.	TRBJ2-7	14	.	TGTGCCAGCAGCCAAGGTACTAGCTTAGACGAGCAGTACTTC	CASSQGTSLDEQYF
TRBV6-5	TRBD1	TRBJ1-1	13	.	TGTGCCAGCAGTTACGCACAGGGGAGTGAAGCTTTCTTT	CASSYAQGSEAFF
TRBV7-9	TRBD1	TRBJ2-7	12	.	TGTGCCAGCAGCTCACAGGGGGTCGAGCAGTACTTC	CASSSQGVEQYF
TRBV7-2	.	TRBJ2-2	15	few	TGTGCCAGCAGCTTATCCGGGTGGTACACCGGGGAGCTGTTTTTT	CASSLSGWYTGELFF
TRBV5-8	TRBD1	TRBJ1-3	16	.	TGTGCCAGCAGCTTAGGGCCGGGACAGAAGGGAAACACCATATATTTT	CASSLGPGQKGNTIYF
TRBV7-8	TRBD1	TRBJ1-2	14	once	TGTGCCAGCAGCTTTTCGGGACAGGGGTATGGCTACACCTTC	CASSFSGQGYGYTF
TRBV12-5	.	TRBJ2-5	15	.	TGTGCTAGTGGTTTGGTACGGAGGAGACGAGAGACCCAGTACTTC	CASGLVRRRRETQYF
TRBV12-5	TRBD1	TRBJ1-1	14	once	TGTGCTAGTGGTTGGATGACAGGGGCCACTGAAGCTTTCTTT	CASGWMTGATEAFF
TRBV19	TRBD1	TRBJ1-5	15	few	TGTGCCAGTACCAATGACCGACAGGGGATACGGCCCCAGCATTTT	CASTNDRQGIRPQHF
TRBV19	.	TRBJ1-3	16	.	TGTGCCAGTAGTCGCCCCAAAACAGGCTCTGGAAACACCATATATTTT	CASSRPKTGSGNTIYF
TRBV11-3	.	TRBJ1-1	16	.	TGTGCCAGCAGCTCTCCAACAGGGTTTAAGAGAACTGAAGCTTTCTTT	CASSSPTGFKRTEAFF
TRBV7-2	TRBD1	TRBJ2-2	15	.	TGTGCCAGCAGCTTACCTGCGACAGGGACCGGGGAGCTGTTTTTT	CASSLPATGTGELFF
TRBV11-2	TRBD1	TRBJ2-7	15	.	TGTGCCAGCAGCCCCCGGGACAGGGGGGTCTACGAGCAGTACTTC	CASSPRDRGVYEQYF
TRBV7-2	TRBD2	TRBJ2-2	17	.	TGTGCCAGCAGCTCGAGGGGACTAGCCGCGAACACCGGGGAGCTGTTTTTT	CASSSRGLAANTGELFF
TRBV29-1	.	TRBJ1-1	13	once	TGCAGCGTTGTCGGGGGAATGAACACTGAAGCTTTCTTT	CSVVGGMNTEAFF
TRBV7-2	.	TRBJ2-3	16	few	TGTGCCAGCAGCTTAGCGGATAGAGGCGGGACGGATACGCAGTATTTT	CASSLADRGGTDTQYF
TRBV2	.	TRBJ1-3	16	few	TGTGCCAGCAGTGAAGCGCGGGGGGTCCCTGGAAACACCATATATTTT	CASSEARGVPGNTIYF
TRBV6-5	TRBD1	TRBJ2-1	13	.	TGTGCCAGCAGCGACAGGGCTCAGGATGAGCAGTTCTTC	CASSDRAQDEQFF